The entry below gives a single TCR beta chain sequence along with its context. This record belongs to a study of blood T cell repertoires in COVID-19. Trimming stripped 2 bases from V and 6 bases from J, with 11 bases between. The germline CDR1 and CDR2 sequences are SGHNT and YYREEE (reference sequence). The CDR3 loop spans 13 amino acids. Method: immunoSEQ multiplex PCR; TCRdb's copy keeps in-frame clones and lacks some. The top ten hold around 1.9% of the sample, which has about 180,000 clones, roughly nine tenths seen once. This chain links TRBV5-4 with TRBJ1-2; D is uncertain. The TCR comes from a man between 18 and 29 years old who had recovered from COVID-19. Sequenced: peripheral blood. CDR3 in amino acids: CASSFTVEDGYTF. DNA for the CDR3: TGTGCCAGCAGCTTCACCGTAGAGGATGGCTACACCTTC.